Below, 6 T cell receptor beta chains from the same sample are listed, as sequenced in a study of a mutant IDH1 vaccine in newly diagnosed glioma. No antigen has been assigned to these receptors. Time point noted: week 5, during vaccination. Doses comprised 300 ug of mutant IDH1 20-mer peptide each, plus topical imiquimod. Clones were read by immunoSEQ multiplex PCR, and TCRdb kept only the in-frame ones, dropping some. The sample yields around 31,000 clones, around 58% seen once. The sample in question was PBMCs, obtained from a glioma patient whose treatment included an IDH1 peptide vaccine. The receptors originated from a woman aged 18-35 years with glioma.

The rearrangement uses TRBV4-2 and TRBJ2-5; no reliable D call. V was clipped by 0 bases and J by 3 bases, with 8 bases between them. Germline CDR1 LGHNA, CDR2 YNFKEQ. The CDR3 extends over 14 amino acids. The CDR3 DNA sequence: TGTGCCAGCAGCCAAGAGAAAGTGAAAGAGACCCAGTACTTC. Translating it yields CASSQEKVKETQYF.

The chain couples TRBV7-6 to TRBJ1-1, with D tentatively TRBD1 (5 bases). This CDR3 contains 16 residues. CDR1 SGHVS and CDR2 FNYEAQ come from the germline V gene. V lost 1 base, J lost 1 base, and 13 bases lay in between. The CDR3 reads CASSLGGGKTNTEAFF. The CDR3 nucleotides read TGTGCCAGCAGCTTAGGGGGGGGGAAAACGAACACTGAAGCTTTCTTT.

This clone turned up a few times. This chain uses TRBV6-1 with TRBJ2-7; no firm D call. Germline V lookup: CDR1 MNHNS, CDR2 SASEGT. CDR3 length: 13 amino acids. The ends were cut back, 2 bases at V and 7 bases at J, with 12 bases in the middle. The CDR3 loop is CASSERIPFEQYF. CDR3 in DNA: TGTGCCAGCAGTGAAAGGATTCCTTTTGAGCAGTACTTC.

The sample holds a few counts of this clone. V is TRBV19 and J is TRBJ1-1; 8 positions match TRBD1. This CDR3 comprises 14 residues. Germline assignment: CDR1 LNHDA and CDR2 SQIVND (reference sequence). Losses at the gene ends were 7 bases for V and 4 bases for J; bases not matched to a gene: 8. DNA of the CDR3: TGTGCCAGTATTAAGCAGGGGGCTGGCACTGAAGCTTTCTTT. Translated: CASIKQGAGTEAFF.

The chain is built from TRBV9 and TRBJ2-1, with 7 bases aligning to TRBD2. The germline gives CDR1 SGDLS, CDR2 YYNGEE. This CDR3 is built from 15 residues. V lost 4 bases to trimming and J lost 0 bases; unmatched junction nucleotides: 4. CDR3 sequence (DNA): TGTGCCAGCAGCTCATCTAGCGGCTCCTACAATGAGCAGTTCTTC. Its translation: CASSSSSGSYNEQFF.

This rearrangement joins TRBV30 to TRBJ1-4; 7 bases line up with TRBD1. CDR3 length: 14 amino acids. J lost 7 bases, V lost 3 bases, and 8 bases had no gene match. Germline V CDR1 and CDR2: GTSNPN, SVGIG (reference sequence). In nucleotides, the CDR3 is TGTGCCTGGAGCCCCGACAGGGTAGGTGAAAAACTGTTTTTT. Its protein is CAWSPDRVGEKLFF.